The 11 T cell receptor beta chains below all came from one sample that was sequenced in a study of post-analysis software for immune sequencing data. Study-level findings and limits: Five or six TRBV segments appeared more often in patients than in controls, and TRBV5-6, TRBV5-1 and TRBV20-1 were among these.

Antigens for these TCRs are unknown. Unique molecular identifiers were present in the TCR beta cDNA libraries. TCRdb passed the PCR reads through MiXCR, listing each CDR3 protein once. The sample has over 700,000 distinct CDR3 sequences; roughly 30% are singletons. Sequenced: blood. The source is a girl aged 10-17 years with multiple sclerosis.

Only a few counts were recorded for this clonotype. The chain combines TRBV27 with TRBJ2-3, with unresolved D. The CDR3 contains 14 residues. V gave up 2 bases and J gave up 4 bases, with 10 bases separating them. The germline CDR1 and CDR2 sequences are MNHEY and SMNVEV (reference sequence). The chain's CDR3 is CASSLTSDPDTQYF. For the CDR3, the DNA is TGTGCCAGCAGTTTAACTTCTGACCCAGATACGCAGTATTTT.

The V and J genes are TRBV27 and TRBJ2-5; 11 bases map to TRBD1. The J call is doubtful: the DNA matches TRBJ2-7 better. Looked up from germline, CDR1 is MNHEY and CDR2 is SMNVEV (reference sequence). The CDR3 runs to 15 residues. CDR3 coding DNA: TGTGCCAGCAGTCTCGGACAGGGGGCGAGGCGCGAGCAGTACTTC. This sequence encodes CASSLGQGARREQYF.

A few counts support this clonotype. The rearrangement joins TRBV7-8 to TRBJ2-4; 7 nucleotides align to TRBD1. V shed 5 bases, J shed 13 bases, and the junction held 14 bases outside the gene matches. In germline, CDR1 is SGHVS, CDR2 FQNEAQ. CDR3 length: 14 amino acids. The CDR3 bases are TGTGCCAGCAGCCCGAAAATACAGGGGTGGGAGCAGTACTTC. Translation gives CASSPKIQGWEQYF.

This sequence joins TRBV20-1 and TRBJ1-1; D is undetermined. This CDR3 is built from 14 residues. The germline gives CDR1 DFQATT, CDR2 SNEGSKA (reference sequence). V was trimmed by 0 bases and J by 3 bases, leaving 11 bases between them. CDR3 amino acids: CSARDDRTDTEAFF. As DNA, the CDR3 is TGCAGTGCTAGAGACGATAGAACGGACACTGAAGCTTTCTTT.

Notes on this clonotype: A read error may produce the germline difference seen at one junction end. The V and J genes are TRBV28 and TRBJ2-7; D uncertain. Per germline, CDR1 MDHEN and CDR2 SYDVKM. CDR3 length: 14 residues. The CDR3 region is CAGSHKGIPYEQYF. The CDR3 DNA is TGTGCCGGCAGCCACAAAGGGATCCCCTACGAGCAGTACTTC.

V usage is TRBV20-1 and J usage is TRBJ1-2; D gene ambiguous. The ends were cut back, 6 bases at V and 13 bases at J, with 21 bases in the middle. Germline CDR1 and CDR2: DFQATT and SNEGSKA (reference sequence). The CDR3 is 12 residues long. For the CDR3, the DNA is TGCAGTGCGAGGGTTGCTATGGCTACGGGCACCTTC. Amino acids: CSARVAMATGTF.

This clonotype was detected ten times or more. The chain couples TRBV15 to TRBJ2-1; TRBD2 aligns across 12 bases. The germline gives CDR1 LNHNV, CDR2 YYDKDF (reference sequence). The CDR3 covers 18 residues. With 2 bases clipped from V and 8 bases from J, the junction kept 13 bases outside the gene matches. CDR3 amino acids: CATSRPTRTSGIADEQFF. For the CDR3, the DNA is TGTGCCACCAGCAGACCCACCCGGACTAGCGGGATAGCGGATGAGCAGTTCTTC.

The chain recombines TRBV9 with TRBJ2-7; no clear D. Trimming shortened V by 3 bases and J by 12 bases, and 10 bases separated the two germline ends. Germline values: CDR1 SGDLS, CDR2 YYNGEE. This CDR3 is 10 amino acids long. The CDR3 DNA sequence: TGTGCCAGCAGCGGTCAGACCCTGTACTTC. This sequence encodes CASSGQTLYF.

The rearrangement links TRBV6-5 to TRBJ1-6, with TRBD1 matching over 8 bases. Germline lookup yields CDR1 MNHEY and CDR2 SVGAGI. CDR3 size: 15 residues. V shed 0 bases and J 10 bases; nucleotides not matched to a gene: 5. CDR3 sequence: CASSYSPGGGSPLHF. CDR3 DNA: TGTGCCAGCAGTTACTCTCCAGGGGGCGGCTCACCCCTCCACTTT.

With respect to this clonotype: A read error may account for a junction end that differs from germline. The J gene is TRBJ2-6, the V gene TRBV27, with a weak D call TRBD1 (6 bases). Germline V lookup: CDR1 MNHEY, CDR2 SMNVEV (reference sequence). CDR3 length equals 17 residues. The CDR3, as DNA: TGTGCCAGTAGTTTAAGTGCCAGGGGATCCGGGGCCAACGTCCTGACTTTC. Its translation: CASSLSARGSGANVLTF.

The CDR3 loop is CSARSTGYYGYTF. CDR3 nucleotides: TGCAGTGCTAGATCGACAGGGTACTATGGCTACACCTTC. This rearrangement joins TRBV20-1 to TRBJ1-2; 7 positions match TRBD1. The CDR3 loop spans 13 amino acids. Germline CDR1 reads DFQATT; CDR2 reads SNEGSKA (reference sequence). J gave up 3 bases and V 2 bases, and 3 bases lay outside the gene matches.